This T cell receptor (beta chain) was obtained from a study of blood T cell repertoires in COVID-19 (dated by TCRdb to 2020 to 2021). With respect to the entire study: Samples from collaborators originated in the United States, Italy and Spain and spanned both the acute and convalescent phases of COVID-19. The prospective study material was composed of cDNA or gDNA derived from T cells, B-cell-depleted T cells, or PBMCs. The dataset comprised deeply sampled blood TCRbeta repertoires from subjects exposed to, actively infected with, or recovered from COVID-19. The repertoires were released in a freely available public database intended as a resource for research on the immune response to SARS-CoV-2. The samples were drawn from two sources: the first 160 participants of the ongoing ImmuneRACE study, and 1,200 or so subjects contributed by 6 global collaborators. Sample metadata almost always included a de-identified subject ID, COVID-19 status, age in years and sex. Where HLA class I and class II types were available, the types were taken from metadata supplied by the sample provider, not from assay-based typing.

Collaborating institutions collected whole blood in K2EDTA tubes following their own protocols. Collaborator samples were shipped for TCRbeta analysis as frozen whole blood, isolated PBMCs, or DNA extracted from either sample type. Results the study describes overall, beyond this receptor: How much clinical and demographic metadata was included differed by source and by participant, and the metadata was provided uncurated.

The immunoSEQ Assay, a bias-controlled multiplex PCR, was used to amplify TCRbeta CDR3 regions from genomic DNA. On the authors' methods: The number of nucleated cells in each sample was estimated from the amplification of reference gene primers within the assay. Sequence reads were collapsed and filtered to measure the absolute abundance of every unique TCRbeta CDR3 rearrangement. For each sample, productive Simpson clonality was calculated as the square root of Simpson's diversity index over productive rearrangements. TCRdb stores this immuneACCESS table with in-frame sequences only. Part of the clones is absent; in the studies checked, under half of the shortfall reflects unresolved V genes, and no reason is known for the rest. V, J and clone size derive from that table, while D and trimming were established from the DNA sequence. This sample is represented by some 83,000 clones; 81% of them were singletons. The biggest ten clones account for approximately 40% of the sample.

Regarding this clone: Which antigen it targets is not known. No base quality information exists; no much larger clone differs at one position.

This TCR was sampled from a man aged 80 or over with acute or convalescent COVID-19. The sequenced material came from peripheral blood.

Read as DNA, the sequence is TGTGCCAGCAGTACTAGCGCAACCCACTACGAGCAGTACTTC. This is translated as CASSTSATHYEQYF. The rearrangement combines TRBV2 with TRBJ2-7; 7 junctional bases match TRBD2. V is cut back by 5 bases and J by 3 bases, with 7 bases in the junction unmatched. In the germline V gene, CDR1 corresponds to SNHLY and CDR2 to FYNNEI. From cysteine to phenylalanine, the CDR3 is 14 amino acids long. The sequence is cut down to CDR3 DNA, 42 bases in frame from base 1.